This T cell receptor (beta chain) was sequenced in a study of blood T cells in healthy people across ages. As concerns this clonotype: The target antigen is unknown.

Through a sample-barcoded 5' primer and a J-beta primer mix, a second PCR was run for roughly 7 to 12 cycles. TCRdb independently ran MiXCR on the 5' RACE reads; one entry per CDR3 protein. The sample lists around 900,000 distinct CDR3 sequences; under 30% were seen once. PBMCs, at least 7 million per sample, were isolated. Regarding the study as a whole: Diversity was estimated from one million T cells, and these estimates were considered underestimates.

J lost 4 bases, V lost 3 bases, and 4 bases had no gene match. The germline CDR1 and CDR2 sequences are SGHRS and YFSETQ. CDR3 length equals 15 residues. The material sequenced was blood. The TCR was taken from a woman of 80 years or more in good health. The V call is TRBV5-1, the J call TRBJ1-6; TRBD1 matches 7 bases. The CDR3 here is CASSSTGQYNSPLHF. The DNA for the CDR3 is TGCGCCAGCAGCTCTACGGGACAGTATAATTCACCCCTCCACTTT.